The clone carrying this TCR beta chain was detected a few times. What it recognizes is unknown. There are 14 residues in the CDR3. Trimming cost V 8 bases and J 7 bases, with 18 bases left between them. In germline, CDR1 is SNHLY, CDR2 FYNNEI. The data are from a study of T-cell reconstitution after alpha-beta-depleted transplantation in children. Preparing the TCRbeta library involved the use of unique molecular identifiers. TCRdb called the PCR reads again in MiXCR, with one record for every CDR3 protein. This table holds about 900,000 distinct CDR3 sequences, about 29% found once. Study-level points and caveats: Reportedly, only several hundred clones from non-depleted graft cells drove alpha-beta T-cell counts at about two months. At the one-year point after transplant, T-cell counts and TCRbeta diversity were found to come mostly from T cells that had been newly produced. Several patients had high TCRbeta diversity at day 60; it came from surviving recipient T cells and thymic progenitors.

The chain employs TRBV2 and TRBJ2-1; D tentatively fits TRBD1 or TRBD2 (6 bases each). The sequencing used PBMCs, mostly from graft donor cells, collected 360 days after TCRalphabeta/CD19-depleted stem cell transplant. This clonotype was sampled from a boy less than two years old who had a stem cell transplant for SCID, so the T cells may come from the graft donor. The CDR3 reads CASLSWGAMNEQFF. The CDR3 DNA follows: TGTGCCAGCTTAAGTTGGGGGGCCATGAATGAGCAGTTCTTC.